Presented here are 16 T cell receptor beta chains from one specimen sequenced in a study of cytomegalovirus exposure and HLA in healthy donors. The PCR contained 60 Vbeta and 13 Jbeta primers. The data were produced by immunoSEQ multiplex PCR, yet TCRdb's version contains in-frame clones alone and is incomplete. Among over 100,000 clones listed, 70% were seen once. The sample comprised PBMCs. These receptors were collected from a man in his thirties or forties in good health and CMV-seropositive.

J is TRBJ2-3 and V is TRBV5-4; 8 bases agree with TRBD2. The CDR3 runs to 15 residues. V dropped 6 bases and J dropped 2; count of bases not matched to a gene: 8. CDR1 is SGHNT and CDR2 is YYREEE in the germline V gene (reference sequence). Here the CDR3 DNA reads TGTGCCAGCACCGACCTACTAGCGGCCACAGATACGCAGTATTTT. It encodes CASTDLLAATDTQYF.

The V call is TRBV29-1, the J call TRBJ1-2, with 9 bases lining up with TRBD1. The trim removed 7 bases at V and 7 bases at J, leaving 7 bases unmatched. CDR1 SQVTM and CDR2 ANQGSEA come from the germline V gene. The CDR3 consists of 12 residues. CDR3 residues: CSGEDRGIGYTF. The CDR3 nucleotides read TGCAGCGGGGAGGACAGGGGAATTGGCTACACCTTC.

The CDR3 is CASSGGRVISEAFF. The CDR3 DNA follows: TGTGCCAGCAGTGGGGGGAGGGTAATATCTGAAGCTTTCTTT. The genes are TRBV2 and TRBJ1-1; D possibly corresponds to TRBD1 (5 bases). Trimming pared 4 bases from V and 6 bases from J, leaving 15 bases between. Germline V gene lookup returns CDR1 SNHLY and CDR2 FYNNEI. The CDR3 covers 14 residues. The whole variable domain, remainder taken from reference TRBV2 and TRBJ1-1, is EPEVTQTPSHQVTQMGQEVILRCVPISNHLYFYWYRQILGQKVEFLVSFYNNEISEKSEIFDDQFSVERPDGSNFTLKIRSTKLEDSAMYFCASSGGRVISEAFFGQGTRLTVV.

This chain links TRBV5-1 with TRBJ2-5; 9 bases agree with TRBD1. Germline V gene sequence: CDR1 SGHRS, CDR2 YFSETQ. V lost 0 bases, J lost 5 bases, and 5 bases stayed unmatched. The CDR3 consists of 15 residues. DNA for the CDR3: TGCGCCAGCAGCTTGGGACAGGGGGGTCGCGAGACCCAGTACTTC. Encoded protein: CASSLGQGGRETQYF.

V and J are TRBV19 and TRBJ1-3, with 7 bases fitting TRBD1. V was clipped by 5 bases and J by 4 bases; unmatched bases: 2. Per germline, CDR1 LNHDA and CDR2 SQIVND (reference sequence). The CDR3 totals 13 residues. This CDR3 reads CASSEDRGNTIYF. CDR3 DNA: TGTGCCAGTAGTGAGGACAGGGGAAACACCATATATTTT.

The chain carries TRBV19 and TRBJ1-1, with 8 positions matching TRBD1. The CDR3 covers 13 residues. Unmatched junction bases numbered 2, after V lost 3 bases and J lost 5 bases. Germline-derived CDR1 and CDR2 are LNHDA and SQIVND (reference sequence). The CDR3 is CASSIQGATEAFF. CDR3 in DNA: TGTGCCAGTAGTATTCAGGGGGCGACTGAAGCTTTCTTT.

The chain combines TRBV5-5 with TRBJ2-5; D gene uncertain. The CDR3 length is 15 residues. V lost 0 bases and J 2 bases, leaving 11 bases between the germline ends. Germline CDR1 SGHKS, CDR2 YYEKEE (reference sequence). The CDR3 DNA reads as TGTGCCAGCAGCTTGGACAGCCTTAGACAAGAGACCCAGTACTTC. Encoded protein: CASSLDSLRQETQYF.

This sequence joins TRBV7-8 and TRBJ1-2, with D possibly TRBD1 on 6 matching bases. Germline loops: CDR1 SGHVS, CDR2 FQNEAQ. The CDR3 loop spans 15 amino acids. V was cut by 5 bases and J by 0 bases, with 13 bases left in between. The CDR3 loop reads CASSVPGHPNYGYTF. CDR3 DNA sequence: TGTGCCAGCAGCGTCCCGGGACACCCTAACTATGGCTACACCTTC.

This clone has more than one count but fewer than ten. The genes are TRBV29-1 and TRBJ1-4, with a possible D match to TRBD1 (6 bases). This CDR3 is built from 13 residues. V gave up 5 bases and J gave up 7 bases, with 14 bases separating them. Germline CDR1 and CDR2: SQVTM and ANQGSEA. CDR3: CSVIRDNSEKLFF. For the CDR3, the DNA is TGCAGCGTTATCCGGGACAACAGTGAAAAACTGTTTTTT.

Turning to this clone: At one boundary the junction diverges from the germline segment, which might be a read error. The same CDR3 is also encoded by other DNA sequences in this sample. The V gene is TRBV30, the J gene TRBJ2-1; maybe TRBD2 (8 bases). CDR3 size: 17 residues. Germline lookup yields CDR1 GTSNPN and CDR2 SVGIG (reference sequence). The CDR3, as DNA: TGTGCCTGGAGAGCGGGAGAGGGGGCGAGGAGGGACAATGAACAGTTCTTC. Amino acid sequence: CAWRAGEGARRDNEQFF. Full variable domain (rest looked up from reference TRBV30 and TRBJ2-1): SQTIHQWPATLVQPVGSPLSLECTVEGTSNPNLYWYRQAAGRGLQLLFYSVGIGQISSEVPQNLSASRPQDRQFILSSKKLLLSDSGFYLCAWRAGEGARRDNEQFFGPGTRLTVL.

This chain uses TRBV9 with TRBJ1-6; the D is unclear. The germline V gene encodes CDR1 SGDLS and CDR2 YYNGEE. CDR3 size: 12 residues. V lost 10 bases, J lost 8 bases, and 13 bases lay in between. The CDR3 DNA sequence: TGTGCCGGAGGCGACTTGGATTCACCCCTCCACTTT. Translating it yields CAGGDLDSPLHF.

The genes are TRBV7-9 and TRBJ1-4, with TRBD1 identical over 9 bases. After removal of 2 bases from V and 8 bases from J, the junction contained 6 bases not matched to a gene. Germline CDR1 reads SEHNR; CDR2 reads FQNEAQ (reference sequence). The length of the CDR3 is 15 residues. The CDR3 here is CASSLPGQGSEKLFF. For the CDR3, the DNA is TGTGCCAGCAGCTTACCGGGACAGGGTAGCGAAAAACTGTTTTTT.

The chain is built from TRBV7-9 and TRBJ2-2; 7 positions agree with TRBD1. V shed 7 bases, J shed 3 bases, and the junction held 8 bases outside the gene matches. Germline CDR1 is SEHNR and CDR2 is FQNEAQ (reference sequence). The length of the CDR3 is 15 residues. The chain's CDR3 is CASIPRGLDTGELFF. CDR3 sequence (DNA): TGTGCCAGCATCCCTAGGGGGCTGGACACCGGGGAGCTGTTTTTT. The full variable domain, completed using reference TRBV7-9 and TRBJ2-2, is DTGVSQNPRHKITKRGQNVTFRCDPISEHNRLYWYRQTLGQGPEFLTYFQNEAQLEKSRLLSDRFSAERPKGSFSTLEIQRTEQGDSAMYLCASIPRGLDTGELFFGEGSRLTVL.

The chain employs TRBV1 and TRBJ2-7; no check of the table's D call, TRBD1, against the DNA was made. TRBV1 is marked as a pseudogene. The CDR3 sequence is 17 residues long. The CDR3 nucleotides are TGCACCAGCAGCCACCGTGGACAGGGTGAGGTGGCCTACGAGCAGTACTTC. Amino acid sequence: CTSSHRGQGEVAYEQYF.

The CDR3 DNA sequence: TGTGCCAGCAGTGATCGAGGGTCGGGCACTGAAGCTTTCTTT. It is translated as CASSDRGSGTEAFF. The chain recombines TRBV2 with TRBJ1-1; D is ambiguous. This CDR3 has 14 residues. Trimming pared 3 bases from V and 4 bases from J, leaving 12 bases between. Germline loops: CDR1 SNHLY, CDR2 FYNNEI. Complete variable domain (other parts from reference TRBV2 and TRBJ1-1): EPEVTQTPSHQVTQMGQEVILRCVPISNHLYFYWYRQILGQKVEFLVSFYNNEISEKSEIFDDQFSVERPDGSNFTLKIRSTKLEDSAMYFCASSDRGSGTEAFFGQGTRLTVV.

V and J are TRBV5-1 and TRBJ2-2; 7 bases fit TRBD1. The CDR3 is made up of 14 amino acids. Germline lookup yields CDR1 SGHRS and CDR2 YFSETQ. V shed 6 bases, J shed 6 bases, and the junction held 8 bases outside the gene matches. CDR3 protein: CASTRQGASGELFF. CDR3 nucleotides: TGCGCCAGCACCCGACAGGGAGCTTCCGGGGAGCTGTTTTTT.